Presented here are 6 T cell receptor beta chains from one specimen sequenced in a study of blood T cell repertoires in COVID-19. Some clones are missing from TCRdb's copy, which holds only in-frame ones; the method was immunoSEQ multiplex PCR. The sample records some 250,000 clones, about 91% being singletons. Sequencing input: PBMCs or T cells enriched from blood (not recorded which). The receptors were sampled from a human donor in a cohort exposed to, infected with or recovered from COVID-19 (not recorded which). The donor label of this sample is uncertain.

The gene calls are TRBV19 and TRBJ2-1, with 11 nucleotides matching TRBD1. J lost 3 bases, V lost 6 bases, and 7 bases had no gene match. CDR1 and CDR2 (germline): LNHDA, SQIVND (reference sequence). CDR3 size: 16 residues. CDR3 nucleotides: TGTGCCAGTAGCCCTACCGGGACAGGGGGCTACAATGAGCAGTTCTTC. Amino acid sequence: CASSPTGTGGYNEQFF. Full variable domain (missing parts from reference TRBV19 and TRBJ2-1): DGGITQSPKYLFRKEGQNVTLSCEQNLNHDAMYWYRQDPGQGLRLIYYSQIVNDFQKGDIAEGYSVSREKKESFPLTVTSAQKNPTAFYLCASSPTGTGGYNEQFFGPGTRLTVL.

This chain links TRBV3-1 (or the pseudogene TRBV3-2) with TRBJ2-6; TRBD1 might be the D (7 bases). V gave up 1 base and J gave up 0 bases, with 19 bases separating them. The CDR3 has 20 amino acids. The germline V gene encodes CDR1 LGHDT and CDR2 YNNKEL (reference sequence). CDR3 DNA: TGTGCCAGCAGCCAAGCGGAGGGGGCGGGTCCAAGCTCTGGGGCCAACGTCCTGACTTTC. Encoded protein: CASSQAEGAGPSSGANVLTF.

The J gene is TRBJ2-7, the V gene TRBV10-2, with 8 positions matching TRBD1. There are 13 residues in the CDR3. J was trimmed by 4 bases and V by 8 bases; bases with no gene match: 7. Germline V gene sequence: CDR1 WSHSY, CDR2 SAAADI. CDR3 region: CASWGTGEYEQYF. In DNA, the CDR3 is TGCGCCAGCTGGGGGACAGGAGAGTACGAGCAGTACTTC.

The V and J genes are TRBV11-2 and TRBJ2-3; 9 bases fit TRBD1. CDR3 length: 16 amino acids. CDR1 SGHAT and CDR2 FQNNGV come from the germline V gene. V lost 2 bases, J lost 5 bases, and 8 bases stayed unmatched. This CDR3 is CASSLSGQGRGDTQYF. CDR3 nucleotides: TGTGCCAGCAGCTTATCGGGACAGGGAAGGGGAGATACGCAGTATTTT.

CDR3 in DNA: TGTGCCAGCAGTGAAGTAGGAGGACAGGGGAATTCACCCCTCCACTTT. Protein product: CASSEVGGQGNSPLHF. The gene calls are TRBV2 and TRBJ1-6; TRBD1 agrees at 9 bases. V was pared by 1 base and J by 7 bases, with 5 bases of the junction left unmatched. Germline CDR1 reads SNHLY; CDR2 reads FYNNEI. The CDR3 contains 16 residues. Looking up the rest from reference TRBV2 and TRBJ1-6 gives the full variable domain: EPEVTQTPSHQVTQMGQEVILRCVPISNHLYFYWYRQILGQKVEFLVSFYNNEISEKSEIFDDQFSVERPDGSNFTLKIRSTKLEDSAMYFCASSEVGGQGNSPLHFGNGTRLTVT.

V usage is TRBV7-8 and J usage is TRBJ2-5; possible D gene TRBD2, 6 bases. In germline, CDR1 is SGHVS, CDR2 FQNEAQ. V was pared by 5 bases and J by 5 bases, with 18 bases between. The CDR3 consists of 15 residues. The CDR3 DNA reads TGTGCCAGCAGCGTCACCGCACTAGCAGGGGAGACCCAGTACTTC. This gives the protein CASSVTALAGETQYF.